The following is a TCR beta chain sequence with its context. TCRdb fed the RT-PCR reads into MiXCR, producing one record per CDR3 protein. The sample holds about 74,000 distinct CDR3 sequences, about 25% seen once. The germline CDR1 and CDR2 sequences are GTSNPN and SVGIG (reference sequence). V lost 5 bases and J lost 0, with 11 bases in between. This CDR3 is built from 13 residues. This sample was included in a study of patients and donors after allogeneic stem cell transplantation. The chain joins TRBV30 to TRBJ2-7; possibly TRBD1 for D (6 bases). Sequences were obtained from blood, either unsorted or a sorted T cell fraction (not recorded which). This TCR was recovered from a human donor who was either an allogeneic HSCT recipient or a stem cell or donor lymphocyte infusion donor (not recorded which). It is not recorded whose cells these are; they may come from a transplant donor. CDR3 in DNA: TGTGCCTGGGACAGGAAGAGCTCCTACGAGCAGTACTTC. It encodes CAWDRKSSYEQYF.